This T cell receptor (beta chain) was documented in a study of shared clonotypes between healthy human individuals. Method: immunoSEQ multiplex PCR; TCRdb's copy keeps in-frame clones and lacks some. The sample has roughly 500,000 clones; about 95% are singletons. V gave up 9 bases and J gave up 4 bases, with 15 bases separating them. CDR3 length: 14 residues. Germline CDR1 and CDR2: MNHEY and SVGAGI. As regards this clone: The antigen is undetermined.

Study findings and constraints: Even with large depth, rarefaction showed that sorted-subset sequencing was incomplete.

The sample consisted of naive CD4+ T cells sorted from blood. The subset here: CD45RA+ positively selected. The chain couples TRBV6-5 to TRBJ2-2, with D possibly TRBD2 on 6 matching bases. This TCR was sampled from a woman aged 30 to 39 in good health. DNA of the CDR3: TGTGCCAGTCGCCGGGGGAGGCGCACCGGGGAGCTGTTTTTT. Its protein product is CASRRGRRTGELFF.